Here is one T cell receptor beta chain with its context. Specified time point: patch test 1, 2 weeks after DPC sensitization. Treatment defined: therapeutic diphenylcyclopropenone sensitization with weekly scalp DPC. This record belongs to a study of human T cells and chemical hapten exposure. Using its own MiXCR run on the RACE reads, TCRdb lists one record per CDR3 protein. Of about 99,000 distinct CDR3 sequences in the sample, roughly 12% were seen once. Germline V CDR1 and CDR2: DFQATT, SNEGSKA (reference sequence). The ends were cut back, 0 bases at V and 2 bases at J, with 5 bases in the middle. The CDR3 is 12 residues long.

The starting material was whole blood, obtained in connection with sensitization to the hapten diphenylcyclopropenone (DPC). The chain carries TRBV20-1 and TRBJ2-7, with D hard to call. This receptor was identified in a woman aged 35 to 49 with alopecia areata. Some clones in this sample may be carry-over from other donors' samples. CDR3 nucleotide sequence: TGCAGTGCTAGAGATCTAGCCTACGAGCAGTACTTC. This encodes CSARDLAYEQYF.